The 5 T cell receptor beta chains listed next were all sequenced from one sample in a study of blood T cell repertoires in COVID-19. The method was immunoSEQ multiplex PCR; TCRdb's version includes in-frame clones alone and lacks a portion of them. The table has just over 25,000 clones, 75% to 90% seen once. Source material: peripheral blood. The origin of the receptors is a human donor in a cohort sampled during active COVID-19.

This chain connects TRBV7-4 to TRBJ2-3; TRBD2 matches 10 bases. Looked up from germline, CDR1 is SGHVT and CDR2 is SQSDAQ. Trimming took 4 bases from V and 0 from J; bases not matched to a gene: 4. The CDR3 is 16 amino acids. CDR3 sequence: CASSSTTSGSTDTQYF. In DNA, the CDR3 is TGTGCCAGCAGCTCGACGACTAGCGGGAGCACAGATACGCAGTATTTT.

The chain has TRBV27 and TRBJ2-2, with a tentative D call TRBD2 (6 bases). Germline V gives CDR1 MNHEY, CDR2 SMNVEV (reference sequence). The V end lost 5 bases, the J end lost 2 bases, and 18 bases lay between the germline ends. The CDR3 runs 17 residues. CDR3 loop: CASSPRGGGTNTGELFF. The CDR3 coding sequence is TGTGCCAGCAGTCCGCGTGGAGGTGGGACTAACACCGGGGAGCTGTTTTTT.

The CDR3 DNA follows: TGTGCCAGCAGCCCCGCCGGTGCTTCTTCTGGGGCCAACGTCCTGACTTTC. This encodes CASSPAGASSGANVLTF. The V and J genes are TRBV28 and TRBJ2-6; D unresolved. This CDR3 is 17 amino acids long. Between the trimmed V and J ends, which lost 6 bases and 1 base, there was a span of 16 bases. Germline CDR1 MDHEN, CDR2 SYDVKM.

The CDR3 reads CATSDGRAGSYNEQFF. CDR3 bases: TGTGCCACCAGTGATGGACGAGCGGGGTCCTACAATGAGCAGTTCTTC. This rearrangement joins TRBV24-1 to TRBJ2-1; 7 bases are a match to TRBD2. The CDR3 runs to 16 residues. Germline V gene lookup returns CDR1 KGHDR and CDR2 SFDVKD. J lost 1 base, V lost 3 bases, and 5 bases had no gene match.

This chain links TRBV25-1 with TRBJ2-7; D possibly corresponds to TRBD1 (8 bases). V lost 3 bases, J lost 4 bases, and 16 bases lay in between. CDR1 is MGHDK, CDR2 SYGVNS, per germline. CDR3 length: 15 amino acids. CDR3 DNA: TGTGCCAGCAGTGACGACAGGGGAGGGTGGTACGAGCAGTACTTC. Translated: CASSDDRGGWYEQYF.